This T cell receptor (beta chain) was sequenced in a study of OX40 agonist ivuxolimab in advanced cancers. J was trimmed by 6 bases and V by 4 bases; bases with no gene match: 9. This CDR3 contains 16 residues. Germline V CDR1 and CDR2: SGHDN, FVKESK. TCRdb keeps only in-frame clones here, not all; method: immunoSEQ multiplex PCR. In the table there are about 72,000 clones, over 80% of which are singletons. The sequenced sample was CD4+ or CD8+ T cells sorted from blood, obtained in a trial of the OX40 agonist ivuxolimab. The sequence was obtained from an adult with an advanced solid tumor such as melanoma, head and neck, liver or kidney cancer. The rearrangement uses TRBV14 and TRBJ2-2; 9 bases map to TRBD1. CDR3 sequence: CASSPLDRGFAGELFF. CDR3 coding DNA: TGTGCCAGCAGCCCTTTGGACAGGGGTTTCGCCGGGGAGCTGTTTTTT.